This TCR beta chain was observed in a study of beta chain features in type 1 diabetes. Study-level results: Reduced insertions and increased deletions marked VDJ junctions in type 1 diabetes patients. Healthy donors had naive, central memory and Treg TCRB repertoires that appeared less similar than those seen among patients. Among all four CD4+ subsets, Type 1 diabetes patients had TCRB CDR3s that were moderately but significantly shorter.

Reverse transcription of all isolated RNA meant that expressed TCRB transcripts were sequenced. Some clones are missing from TCRdb's copy, which holds only in-frame ones; the method was immunoSEQ multiplex PCR. The sample carries around 180,000 clones, approximately 8.1% recorded once. A CD45RO/CCR7/CD25/CD127/CD95/CD27 panel sorted naive, central memory, regulatory and stem cell-like memory CD4+ cells. Germline V gives CDR1 SGHTS, CDR2 YDEGEE. The CDR3 is made up of 15 amino acids. V dropped 3 bases and J dropped 5; count of bases not matched to a gene: 8. On this clone: Its cognate antigen is unknown.

The chain has TRBV5-8 and TRBJ2-3; 8 bases align to TRBD2. This clonotype originated in a woman in her 40s with type 1 diabetes. Sequenced: central memory CD4+ T cells from blood. Written as DNA, the CDR3 is TGTGCCAGCAGCTATCTCGGGAGCGGGGGAGATACGCAGTATTTT. This sequence encodes CASSYLGSGGDTQYF. Full variable domain (rest looked up from reference TRBV5-8 and TRBJ2-3): EAGVTQSPTHLIKTRGQQATLRCSPISGHTSVYWYQQALGLGLQFLLWYDEGEERNRGNFPPRFSGRQFPNYSSELNVNALELEDSALYLCASSYLGSGGDTQYFGPGTRLTVL.